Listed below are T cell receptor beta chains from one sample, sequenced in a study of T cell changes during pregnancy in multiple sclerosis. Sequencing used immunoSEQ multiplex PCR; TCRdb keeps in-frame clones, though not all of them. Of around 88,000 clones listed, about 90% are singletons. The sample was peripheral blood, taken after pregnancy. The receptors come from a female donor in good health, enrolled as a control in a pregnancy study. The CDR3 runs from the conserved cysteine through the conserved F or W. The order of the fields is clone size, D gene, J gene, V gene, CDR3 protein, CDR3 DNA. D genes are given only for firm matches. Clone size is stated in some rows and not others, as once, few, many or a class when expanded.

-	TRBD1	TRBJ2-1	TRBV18	CASSIQDRDNEQFF	TGTGCCAGCTCTATCCAGGACAGGGACAATGAGCAGTTCTTC
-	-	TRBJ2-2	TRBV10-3	CAISGERSTGELFF	TGTGCCATCAGTGGGGAGAGATCCACCGGGGAGCTGTTTTTT
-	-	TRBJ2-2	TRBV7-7	CASSPLRGSTGELFF	TGTGCTAGCAGCCCCCTCCGAGGGTCCACCGGGGAGCTGTTTTTT
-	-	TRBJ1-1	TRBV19	CASNSRTNTEAFF	TGTGCCAGTAATAGCCGCACGAACACTGAAGCTTTCTTT
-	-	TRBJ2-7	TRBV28	CASTRVSPYEQYF	TGTGCCAGCACCAGGGTTTCTCCCTACGAGCAGTACTTC
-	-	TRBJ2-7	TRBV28	CASNGGRVHEQYF	TGTGCCAGCAACGGGGGGCGCGTCCACGAGCAGTACTTC
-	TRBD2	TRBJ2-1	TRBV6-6	CASSDGTSPYNEQFF	TGTGCCAGCAGCGACGGGACTAGCCCCTACAATGAGCAGTTCTTC
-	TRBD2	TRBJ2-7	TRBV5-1	CASSLGGLASEQYF	TGCGCCAGCAGCTTGGGCGGACTAGCCAGCGAGCAGTACTTC
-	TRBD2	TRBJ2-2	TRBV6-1	CASSALTSLSGELFF	TGTGCCAGCAGTGCCTTGACTAGCTTAAGCGGGGAGCTGTTTTTT
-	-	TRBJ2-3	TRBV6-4	CASSEGEESTDTQYF	TGTGCCAGCAGTGAAGGGGAGGAAAGCACAGATACGCAGTATTTT
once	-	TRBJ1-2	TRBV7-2	CASSLAVQEQYGYTF	TGTGCCAGCAGCTTAGCAGTACAGGAACAATATGGCTACACCTTC
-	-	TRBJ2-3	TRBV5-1	CASSGGALGDTQYF	TGCGCCAGCAGCGGAGGGGCTCTAGGGGATACGCAGTATTTT
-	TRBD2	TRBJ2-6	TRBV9	CASSVYGGGNSGANVLTF	TGTGCCAGCAGCGTATACGGGGGGGGGAACTCTGGGGCCAACGTCCTGACTTTC
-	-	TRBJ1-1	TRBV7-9	CASSLNGAMNTEAFF	TGTGCCAGCAGCTTGAATGGGGCGATGAACACTGAAGCTTTCTTT
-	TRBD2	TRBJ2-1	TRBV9	CASSVGTSGTYNEQFF	TGTGCCAGCAGCGTAGGCACTAGCGGAACCTACAATGAGCAGTTCTTC
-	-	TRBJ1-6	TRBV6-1	CASKTGIRYNSPLHF	TGTGCCAGCAAGACGGGGATCCGCTATAATTCACCCCTCCACTTT
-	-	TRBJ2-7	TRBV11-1	CASSPGLSSYEQYF	TGTGCCAGCAGCCCGGGACTTAGCTCCTACGAGCAGTACTTC
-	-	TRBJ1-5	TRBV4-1	CASSHPGKNQPQHF	TGCGCCAGCAGCCACCCAGGGAAAAATCAGCCCCAGCATTTT
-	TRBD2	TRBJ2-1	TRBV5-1	CASSLTWSEAGALPYNEQFF	TGCGCCAGCAGCTTGACGTGGTCCGAGGCGGGAGCCCTTCCCTACAATGAGCAGTTCTTC
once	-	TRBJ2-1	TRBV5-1	CASTPGGRYNEQFF	TGCGCCAGCACCCCGGGGGGCAGATACAATGAGCAGTTCTTC
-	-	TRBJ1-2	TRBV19	CASSAPGYGYTF	TGTGCCAGTAGTGCCCCAGGGTACGGCTACACCTTC
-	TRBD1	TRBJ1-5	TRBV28	CASSLFDRENQPQHF	TGTGCCAGCAGTTTATTCGACAGGGAAAATCAGCCCCAGCATTTT
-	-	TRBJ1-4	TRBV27	CASSGAALATNEKLFF	TGTGCCAGCAGTGGGGCAGCCCTTGCAACTAATGAAAAACTGTTTTTT
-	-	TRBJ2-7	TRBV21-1	CASSIELAATTYEQYF	TGTGCCAGCAGCATAGAACTAGCGGCTACGACCTACGAGCAGTACTTC
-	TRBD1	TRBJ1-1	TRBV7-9	CASSWGGQGSGAFF	TGTGCCAGCAGCTGGGGGGGACAGGGCAGTGGAGCTTTCTTT
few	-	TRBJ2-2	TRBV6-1	CASSWGGTNTGELFF	TGTGCCAGCAGTTGGGGCGGAACGAACACCGGGGAGCTGTTTTTT
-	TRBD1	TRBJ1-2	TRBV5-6	CASSHMTGVGGYTF	TGTGCCAGCAGCCACATGACAGGGGTGGGCGGCTACACCTTC
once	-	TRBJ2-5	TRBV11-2	CASSPRVNQETQYF	TGTGCCAGCAGCCCCCGGGTTAACCAAGAGACCCAGTACTTC
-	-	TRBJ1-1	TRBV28	CASSTGSEAFF	TGTGCCAGCAGTACAGGCTCTGAAGCTTTCTTT
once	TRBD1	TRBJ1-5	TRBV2	CASRLDRGTAQPQHF	TGTGCCAGCAGACTGGACAGGGGGACCGCTCAGCCCCAGCATTTT
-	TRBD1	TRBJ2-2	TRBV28	CASSPYRGTGELFF	TGTGCCAGCAGTCCGTACAGGGGAACCGGGGAGCTGTTTTTT
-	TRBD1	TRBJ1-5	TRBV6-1	CASSPAGTAQPQHF	TGTGCCAGCAGTCCTGCCGGGACAGCCCAGCCCCAGCATTTT
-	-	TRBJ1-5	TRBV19	CASSLDMYSNQPQHF	TGTGCCAGTAGTCTTGACATGTATAGCAATCAGCCCCAGCATTTT
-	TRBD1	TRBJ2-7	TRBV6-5	CASIDDRGSPYEQYF	TGTGCCAGCATCGACGACAGGGGGTCCCCCTACGAGCAGTACTTC
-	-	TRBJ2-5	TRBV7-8	CASSLARKTQYF	TGTGCCAGCAGCCTCGCGCGGAAGACCCAGTACTTC
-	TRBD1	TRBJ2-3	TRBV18	CASRPGTGDTQYF	TGTGCCAGCCGACCAGGGACAGGGGATACGCAGTATTTT
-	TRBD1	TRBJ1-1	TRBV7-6	CASSLRTGTNTEAFF	TGTGCCAGCAGCCTACGGACAGGGACGAACACTGAAGCTTTCTTT
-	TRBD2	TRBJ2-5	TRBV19	CASSLAGGETQYF	TGTGCCAGTAGTTTGGCGGGGGGAGAGACCCAGTACTTC
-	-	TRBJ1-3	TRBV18	CASSPTEILIGSGNTIYF	TGTGCCAGCTCACCGACAGAAATTCTAATCGGCTCTGGAAACACCATATATTTT
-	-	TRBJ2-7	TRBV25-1	CASSERQGRDEQYF	TGTGCCAGCAGTGAACGGCAGGGGAGGGACGAGCAGTACTTC
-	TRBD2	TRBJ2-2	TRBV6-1	CASSEGTSTGELFF	TGTGCCAGCAGTGAAGGGACTAGCACCGGGGAGCTGTTTTTT
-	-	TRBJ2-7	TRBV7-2	CASSWYFTLEGRNEQYF	TGTGCCAGCAGCTGGTATTTCACATTGGAGGGCCGCAACGAGCAGTACTTC
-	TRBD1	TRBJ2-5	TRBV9	CASSYRGDETQYF	TGTGCCAGCAGCTACAGGGGGGATGAGACCCAGTACTTC
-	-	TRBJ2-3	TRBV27	CASSLSRTVKSTDTQYF	TGTGCCAGCAGTTTATCGCGGACTGTAAAATCCACAGATACGCAGTATTTT
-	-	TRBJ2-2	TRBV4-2	CASSQEGRTGELFF	TGTGCCAGCAGCCAAGAGGGCAGGACCGGGGAGCTGTTTTTT
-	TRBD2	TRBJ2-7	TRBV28	CASSPPGLANEQYF	TGTGCCAGCAGTCCACCGGGACTAGCGAACGAGCAGTACTTC
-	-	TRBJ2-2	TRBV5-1	CASTLVSSAGELFF	TGCGCCAGCACCCTAGTGTCTTCGGCCGGGGAGCTGTTTTTT
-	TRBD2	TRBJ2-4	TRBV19	CASSGGVTKNIQYF	TGTGCCAGTAGTGGGGGGGTTACCAAAAACATTCAGTACTTC
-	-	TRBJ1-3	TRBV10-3	CAISESGGGPSGNTIYF	TGTGCCATCAGTGAGTCGGGAGGGGGTCCCTCTGGAAACACCATATATTTT
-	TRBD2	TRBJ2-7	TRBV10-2	CASSEAELAGGYEQYF	TGCGCCAGCAGTGAGGCTGAACTAGCGGGAGGATACGAGCAGTACTTC